The sequence of this T cell receptor beta chain was determined in a study of blood T cell repertoires in COVID-19. The CDR3 covers 16 residues. Per the germline V gene, CDR1 is SGHVS and CDR2 is FNYEAQ. The germline V and J ends were trimmed by 0 bases and 2 bases, with 12 bases remaining between them. Generated by immunoSEQ multiplex PCR, the TCRdb table keeps only in-frame clones and is missing some. Of roughly 160,000 clones listed, approximately 77% are singletons. The sequence was collected from a man in his 60s who had recovered from COVID-19. The sample consisted of PBMCs or T cells enriched from blood (not recorded which). The rearrangement links TRBV7-6 to TRBJ2-3; D is unclear. The CDR3 loop reads CASSLAAQSVTDTQYF. CDR3 nucleotide sequence: TGTGCCAGCAGCTTAGCGGCCCAGTCAGTCACAGATACGCAGTATTTT.